This T cell receptor beta chain was recorded in a study of shared clonotypes between healthy human individuals. In the study overall: Three plates were used per donor for CD4 naive, three for CD4 memory, two for CD8 naive and one for CD8 memory.

A split of CD4+ cells into CD45RA+ naive and CD45RA-negative memory subsets was performed. At a deep level, the assay was run. Generated by immunoSEQ multiplex PCR, the TCRdb table keeps only in-frame clones and is missing some. The sample consists of some 1,600,000 clones, approximately 98% of them appearing once. The germline V gene has CDR1 MDHEN and CDR2 SYDVKM. V gave up 2 bases and J gave up 4 bases, with 5 bases separating them. The length of the CDR3 is 12 residues. Sequencing was done on a sample of naive CD4+ T cells sorted from blood. Specified subset: CD45RA+ positively selected. This clonotype was obtained from a man aged 25 to 40 in good health. The chain is built from TRBV28 and TRBJ1-1; D is ambiguous. The CDR3, as DNA: TGTGCCAGCAGTTTAATAGGCACTGAAGCTTTCTTT. This sequence encodes CASSLIGTEAFF.